This entry is about one TCR beta chain. Its cognate antigen is unknown. The CDR3 totals 11 residues. The data belong to a study of cytomegalovirus exposure and HLA in healthy donors. It was with 60 Vbeta and 13 Jbeta primers that the PCR ran. Method: immunoSEQ multiplex PCR; TCRdb's copy keeps in-frame clones and lacks some. The sample has roughly 180,000 clones; about 77% are singletons. Overall study results and limits: Most TCR beta V segments were productive about 90% or about 30% of the time in an earlier analysis. The authors later found HLA-associated TCR beta chains more clonally expanded than equally common others. Follow-up analysis found HLA locus-dependent TCR association rates, highest for DRB1 and lowest for HLA-C.

V and J are TRBV21-1 and TRBJ2-2; the D segment call TRBD2 is taken from the table without a DNA check. TRBV21-1 is tagged as a pseudogene. The sample was PBMCs. The TCR was taken from a female donor in good health and CMV-seronegative. Here the CDR3 DNA reads TGTGCCCCCGGGAACACCGGGGAGCTGTTTTTT. Protein: CAPGNTGELFF.